A selection of T cell receptor beta chains follows, all from one sample in a study of T-cell reconstitution after alpha-beta-depleted transplantation in children. TCRdb reprocessed the PCR reads with MiXCR, giving one entry per CDR3 protein. Among about 540,000 distinct CDR3 sequences listed, 18% were seen once. The sample in question was PBMCs from the stem cell graft donor, obtained from the stem cell graft. The receptors shown here come from a human donor who donated a stem cell graft to a child with acute lymphoblastic leukemia. The CDR3 runs from the conserved cysteine through the conserved F or W. D genes are given only for firm matches. Size is omitted from some rows. Given values are once, few, many or a class for expanded clones.

d_gene	v_gene	j_gene	abundance	CDR3nt	CDR3aa
.	TRBV20-1	TRBJ1-5	many	TGCAGTGCTAGAGATAGGGTCTTCAATCAGCCCCAGCATTTT	CSARDRVFNQPQHF
.	TRBV12-3/TRBV12-4	TRBJ2-7	.	TGTGCCAGCAGTCCTACGGGATGGGGCTACGAGCAGTACTTC	CASSPTGWGYEQYF
.	TRBV6-1	TRBJ1-1	.	TGTGCCAGCAGGCCCCCAGTGAACACTGAAGCTTTCTTT	CASRPPVNTEAFF
TRBD2	TRBV9	TRBJ2-1	.	TGTGCCAGCAGCATTGGACTAGCGGGAGAGAAGTTCTTC	CASSIGLAGEKFF
.	TRBV4-2	TRBJ2-7	.	TGTGCCACCGGCCCCGGGCTCCCCTGCGAGCAGTACTTC	CATGPGLPCEQYF
.	TRBV7-6	TRBJ1-6	.	TGTGCCAGCAGCCTCCAAAGCGGGTCACCCCTCCACTTT	CASSLQSGSPLHF
.	TRBV29-1	TRBJ2-5	few	TGCAGCGTTGCTGGAGTACCCACCCAAGAGACCCAGTACTTC	CSVAGVPTQETQYF
TRBD2	TRBV30	TRBJ2-7	.	TGTGCCTGGAGGTTTAAAGCGGGAGGCCACGAGCAGTACTTC	CAWRFKAGGHEQYF
TRBD1	TRBV9	TRBJ1-2	few	TGTGCCAGCACTCAGAGTCCGACAGGGGGCCGGCACGGCTACACCTTC	CASTQSPTGGRHGYTF
TRBD1	TRBV13	TRBJ2-1	once	TGTGCCAGCAGCCAAGGGACAGGGTCTCTAGCCGGTGAGCAGTTCTTC	CASSQGTGSLAGEQFF
TRBD2	TRBV19	TRBJ2-5	.	TGTGCCAGTAGTACCCGGACTAGCGGGCAAGAGACCCAGTACTTC	CASSTRTSGQETQYF
.	TRBV7-2	TRBJ2-7	.	TGTGCCAGCAGCCCCGCCTCGATAGTCGAGCAGTACTTC	CASSPASIVEQYF
.	TRBV9	TRBJ2-3	.	TGTGCCAGCAGCGACCGGTCAGATACGCAGTATTTT	CASSDRSDTQYF
.	TRBV7-9	TRBJ1-1	many	TGTGCCAGCAGCTCCTGGGGGAGCGGGGGGTCGGACACTGAAGCTTTCTTT	CASSSWGSGGSDTEAFF
.	TRBV30	TRBJ1-1	.	TGTGCCACCGACCCTCGGGGTGAAGCTTTCTTT	CATDPRGEAFF
.	TRBV5-4	TRBJ1-1	few	TGTGCCACACGTGGGGGGAGTGGGGCTGAAGCTTTCTTT	CATRGGSGAEAFF
.	TRBV27	TRBJ1-2	many	TGTGCCAGCAGTTTCCAGGGGTACTATGGCTACACCTTC	CASSFQGYYGYTF
.	TRBV14	TRBJ2-3	few	TGTGCCAGCAGCCATCCGACAGGACCTTCTAGCACAGATACGCAGTATTTT	CASSHPTGPSSTDTQYF
.	TRBV5-1	TRBJ2-3	few	TGCGCCAGCAGCTTGGCCCCGGTGACAGTCGATACGCAGTATTTT	CASSLAPVTVDTQYF
.	TRBV6-5	TRBJ2-5	.	TGTGCCAGCAGTTACACCCAGGGTCAAGAGACCCAGTACTTC	CASSYTQGQETQYF
TRBD2	TRBV18	TRBJ2-1	few	TGTGCCAGCTCACCGGAGAGGATCACTAGCGGAAATGAGCAGTTCTTC	CASSPERITSGNEQFF
.	TRBV12-3/TRBV12-4	TRBJ2-7	.	TGTGCCAGCAGTTTATCTGGGGGGGCCATCGGCTACGAGCAGTACTTC	CASSLSGGAIGYEQYF
.	TRBV12-3/TRBV12-4	TRBJ1-1	few	TGTGCCAGCAGTTTCCTTAACGGACGGTACACTGAAGCTTTCTTT	CASSFLNGRYTEAFF
.	TRBV7-9	TRBJ2-7	.	TGTGCCAGCAGCTTAGCGCTCCGTGACTACGAGCAGTACTTC	CASSLALRDYEQYF
.	TRBV6-1	TRBJ2-1	few	TGTGCCAGCCCAGGGGGGTTGTGGACCAGCAATGAGCAGTTCTTC	CASPGGLWTSNEQFF
.	TRBV5-1	TRBJ2-5	.	TGCGCCAGCAGCCTCTGGGCCGGGGGCGAAGAGACCCAGTACTTC	CASSLWAGGEETQYF
.	TRBV10-3	TRBJ2-3	.	TGTGCCAGCGGGACTCGGGAGTCCGGCGCAGATACGCAGTATTTT	CASGTRESGADTQYF
TRBD2	TRBV29-1	TRBJ2-7	few	TGCAGCGTGGGCAACGGACTAGCGGGCCTTTCCTACGAGCAGTACTTC	CSVGNGLAGLSYEQYF
.	TRBV20-1	TRBJ1-5	few	TGCAGTGCCGGGAGGGCCCATAGCAATCAGCCCCAGCATTTT	CSAGRAHSNQPQHF
.	TRBV20-1	TRBJ2-1	.	TGCAGTGCTTCACGGGAGAGTAATGAGCAGTTCTTC	CSASRESNEQFF
.	TRBV3-1	TRBJ2-1	.	TGTGCCAGCAGCCAGGAACTTGCGTCCTCCTACAATGAGCAGTTCTTC	CASSQELASSYNEQFF
.	TRBV20-1	TRBJ1-1	.	TGCAGTGCTAGAGAGGTCGGGAACACTGAAGCTTTCTTT	CSAREVGNTEAFF
TRBD1	TRBV18	TRBJ1-1	few	TGTGCCAGCTCACCGCTACCGGGACAGGGGAAGAGCACTGAAGCTTTCTTT	CASSPLPGQGKSTEAFF
.	TRBV5-1	TRBJ1-1	.	TGCGCCAGCAGCTTGGGGGTTGAGACTGAAGCTTTCTTT	CASSLGVETEAFF
TRBD2	TRBV3-1	TRBJ2-1	.	TGTGCCAGCAGCCAAGATCCTTGGACTAGCGGGAGTCTGGATGAGCAGTTCTTC	CASSQDPWTSGSLDEQFF
.	TRBV10-3	TRBJ1-2	few	TGTGCCATCAGTGGCTCCGATCCGGCGGGCTACACCTTC	CAISGSDPAGYTF
.	TRBV7-2	TRBJ2-7	.	TGTGCCAGCAGCTTACCGACAGGAATCTACGAGCAGTACTTC	CASSLPTGIYEQYF
.	TRBV20-1	TRBJ2-2	.	TGCAGTGCTAGATGGGGAGGCGTGTCGAACACCGGGGAGCTGTTTTTT	CSARWGGVSNTGELFF
TRBD1	TRBV7-8	TRBJ1-4	few	TGTGCCAGCAGCCCCCGGGACAGGGCTAATGAAAAACTGTTTTTT	CASSPRDRANEKLFF
TRBD2	TRBV10-3	TRBJ2-7	.	TGTGCCATCAGTGATGAGGCTAGCGGGAGATACGAGCAGTACTTC	CAISDEASGRYEQYF
.	TRBV4-2	TRBJ1-3	few	TGTGCCAGCAGCCAATTGAGGGGAGCGGGAAACACCATATATTTT	CASSQLRGAGNTIYF
TRBD1	TRBV12-3/TRBV12-4	TRBJ1-6	few	TGTGCCAGCAGTCGGACAGGGGGCTTTTCACCCCTCCACTTT	CASSRTGGFSPLHF
.	TRBV14	TRBJ2-5	.	TGTGCCAGCAGCCCGGGCCTAAAAGGGAGGAAAGAGACCCAGTACTTC	CASSPGLKGRKETQYF
.	TRBV6-1	TRBJ2-1	.	TGTGCCAGCAGCCACGACTCGAGCTCCTACAATGAGCAGTTCTTC	CASSHDSSSYNEQFF
.	TRBV20-1	TRBJ1-1	.	TGCAGTGCTAGAGCCCAGATTAACACTGAAGCTTTCTTT	CSARAQINTEAFF